The 29 T cell receptor beta chains presented below share a single source sample, sequenced in a study of glioma-infiltrating T cells after dendritic cell vaccination (TCRdb year 2016). The method was the immunoSEQ multiplex PCR assay. This is the immuneACCESS table as TCRdb keeps it, with only in-frame sequences that have V and J called. A part of the clones is gone; compared with another copy, unresolved V genes explain less than half, and the rest is unexplained. Across this sample there are roughly 80,000 clones, with around 90% seen only once. 2% to 2.5% of the sample goes to the ten largest clones. The time point label corresponds to: after dendritic cell vaccination, including at tumor progression/relapse. Sequencing was performed on blood, taken after dendritic cell vaccination. The receptors originated from a human donor with glioblastoma.

This sequence joins TRBV30 and TRBJ2-1; D is possibly TRBD2 (5 bases). The V and J ends lost 3 bases and 4 bases respectively, with 16 bases between them. CDR1 and CDR2 from the germline V gene are GTSNPN and SVGIG (reference sequence). CDR3 length equals 15 residues. This CDR3 reads CAWRRVWSGYNEQFF. CDR3 DNA sequence: TGTGCCTGGAGAAGGGTGTGGAGCGGATACAATGAGCAGTTCTTC.

The V and J genes are TRBV19 and TRBJ1-3; D gene unclear. The CDR3 is 16 residues long. The V gene's germline CDR1 is LNHDA and CDR2 SQIVND (reference sequence). Deletions cut 11 bases from V and 0 bases from J, with 20 bases between. The chain's CDR3 is CASSPEGGFSGNTIYF. The DNA for the CDR3 is TGTGCCTCCTCACCAGAGGGCGGTTTCTCTGGAAACACCATATATTTT.

This clone has just one count. The rearrangement joins TRBV5-1 to TRBJ2-3, with 9 nucleotides matching TRBD2. Germline CDR1 and CDR2: SGHRS and YFSETQ. With 0 bases clipped from V and 0 bases from J, the junction kept 2 bases outside the gene matches. This CDR3 is built from 16 residues. This CDR3 reads CASSLALAGSTDTQYF. In nucleotides, the CDR3 is TGCGCCAGCAGCTTGGCACTAGCGGGTAGCACAGATACGCAGTATTTT.

The CDR3 DNA follows: TGTGCCACCCCCGGGACAGGGGCTGGCTACACCTTC. It codes for CATPGTGAGYTF. This rearrangement joins TRBV19 to TRBJ1-2; 10 bases agree with TRBD1. Germline assignment: CDR1 LNHDA and CDR2 SQIVND (reference sequence). This CDR3 is built from 12 residues. J gave up 7 bases and V 10 bases, and 6 bases lay outside the gene matches.

The chain has TRBV30 and TRBJ2-3; 8 positions match TRBD1. The CDR3 runs 12 residues. CDR1 and CDR2 from the germline V gene are GTSNPN and SVGIG (reference sequence). Germline trimming cut 4 bases from V and 6 bases from J; bases unmatched to any gene: 3. CDR3 protein: CAWTGGPDTQYF. CDR3 DNA: TGTGCCTGGACAGGGGGCCCGGATACGCAGTATTTT.

This chain connects TRBV12-5 to TRBJ2-5; D is undetermined. V was pared by 2 bases and J by 4 bases, with 14 bases between. Germline-derived CDR1 and CDR2 are LGHNT and FRNRAP. The length of the CDR3 is 15 residues. The CDR3: CASGLPPPRGETQYF. The CDR3 DNA sequence: TGTGCTAGTGGTTTGCCACCTCCCAGAGGAGAGACCCAGTACTTC.

The chain links TRBV10-1 to TRBJ1-5, with D maybe TRBD1 (6 bases). Between the trimmed V and J ends, which lost 5 bases and 6 bases, there was a span of 11 bases. Per germline, CDR1 WNHNN and CDR2 SYGVQD (reference sequence). The CDR3 spans 13 residues. The CDR3 sequence is CASSPQQGQPQHF. CDR3 nucleotide sequence: TGCGCCAGCAGTCCCCAACAGGGTCAGCCCCAGCATTTT.

The chain employs TRBV10-3 and TRBJ1-5; 7 bases fit TRBD1. V gave up 6 bases and J gave up 3 bases; unmatched junction bases: 8. From germline, CDR1 is ENHRY and CDR2 SYGVKD. This CDR3 spans 15 amino acids. The CDR3 coding sequence is TGTGCCATCAGGAGTCTGACAGGGAACAATCAGCCCCAGCATTTT. Translating it yields CAIRSLTGNNQPQHF.

The chain uses TRBV5-1 and TRBJ2-1, with 12 positions matching TRBD2. After removal of 4 bases from V and 6 bases from J, the junction contained 11 bases not matched to a gene. Germline V gene sequence: CDR1 SGHRS, CDR2 YFSETQ. The CDR3 is 17 amino acids. The CDR3 bases are TGCGCCAGCAGCAGCCGGACTAGCGGGGCCACACGCAATGAGCAGTTCTTC. It codes for CASSSRTSGATRNEQFF.

The chain combines TRBV9 with TRBJ2-1; D call uncertain. The germline gives CDR1 SGDLS, CDR2 YYNGEE. This CDR3 is 14 amino acids long. Between the trimmed V and J ends, which lost 4 bases and 6 bases, there was a span of 14 bases. As DNA, the CDR3 is TGTGCCAGCAGCATCCTAGGAATGGCCAATGAGCAGTTCTTC. The encoded protein is CASSILGMANEQFF.

The V gene is TRBV29-1, the J gene TRBJ2-6; D remains unclear. Germline V lookup: CDR1 SQVTM, CDR2 ANQGSEA. CDR3 length: 13 residues. V was shortened by 6 bases and J by 0 bases, with 6 bases between the two germline ends. The CDR3 is CSVRYSGANVLTF. The DNA of the CDR3 is TGCAGCGTACGCTACTCTGGGGCCAACGTCCTGACTTTC.

CDR3 coding DNA: TGTGCCAGCAGTACTCCCGGACAGTTCTGGGGCTACACCTTC. Translation gives CASSTPGQFWGYTF. The V and J genes are TRBV6-5 and TRBJ1-2, with D possibly TRBD1 on 6 matching bases. V dropped 5 bases and J dropped 8 bases, with 18 bases sitting between them. Germline-derived CDR1 and CDR2 are MNHEY and SVGAGI. CDR3 size: 14 residues.

This clone was recorded a few times. This chain connects TRBV15 to TRBJ2-7, with TRBD1 matching over 9 bases. Germline-derived CDR1 and CDR2 are LNHNV and YYDKDF (reference sequence). This CDR3 has 17 residues. Trimming took 5 bases from V and 5 from J; bases not matched to a gene: 16. The CDR3 here is CATSPHLMTGGKDEQYF. The CDR3 DNA is TGTGCCACCAGCCCCCACCTTATGACAGGGGGGAAAGACGAGCAGTACTTC.

This chain connects TRBV14 to TRBJ1-2; D gene ambiguous. The CDR3 is 12 amino acids. Germline lookup yields CDR1 SGHDN and CDR2 FVKESK. Trimming took 2 bases from V and 8 from J, leaving 9 bases between them. The CDR3 sequence is CASSQRLLGYTF. As DNA, the CDR3 is TGTGCCAGCAGCCAAAGACTGTTGGGCTACACCTTC.

The J gene is TRBJ1-1, the V gene TRBV27; TRBD1 matches at 11 bases. V gave up 5 bases and J gave up 3 bases; unmatched junction bases: 5. CDR1 is MNHEY, CDR2 SMNVEV, per germline (reference sequence). CDR3 length equals 15 residues. CDR3 region: CASSARDRGDTEAFF. CDR3 nucleotide sequence: TGTGCCAGCAGTGCCCGGGACAGGGGGGACACTGAAGCTTTCTTT.

This clone was counted a few times. V is TRBV27 and J is TRBJ1-6; tentatively, D is TRBD1 (5 bases). V lost 3 bases, J lost 0 bases, and 12 bases lay in between. The CDR3 sequence is 17 residues long. The germline V gene has CDR1 MNHEY and CDR2 SMNVEV (reference sequence). The CDR3: CASSLKGASSYNSPLHF. For the CDR3, the DNA is TGTGCCAGCAGTTTGAAAGGGGCTAGCTCCTATAATTCACCCCTCCACTTT.

V is TRBV5-1 and J is TRBJ1-4; 9 nucleotides align to TRBD1. CDR1 is SGHRS and CDR2 is YFSETQ in the germline V gene. V trimming: 4 bases; J trimming: 5 bases; junction bases outside the gene matches: 6. This CDR3 has 15 amino acids. CDR3 region: CASSPGQGLNEKLFF. CDR3 nucleotides: TGCGCCAGCAGCCCAGGACAGGGGTTAAATGAAAAACTGTTTTTT.

The V and J genes are TRBV6-1 and TRBJ1-5, with D possibly being TRBD1 (6 bases). Trimming stripped 6 bases from V and 3 bases from J, with 12 bases between. This CDR3 has 14 residues. CDR1 MNHNS and CDR2 SASEGT come from the germline V gene. Here the CDR3 reads CASSLTGNNQPQHF. Written as DNA, the CDR3 is TGTGCCAGCAGCCTTACAGGGAACAATCAGCCCCAGCATTTT.

The chain links TRBV5-1 to TRBJ2-5; a weak D match, TRBD2 (5 bases). Between the trimmed V and J ends, which lost 0 bases and 4 bases, there was a span of 7 bases. The CDR3 has 13 amino acids. CDR1 is SGHRS, CDR2 YFSETQ, per germline. CDR3 residues: CASSLGAGETQYF. CDR3 coding DNA: TGCGCCAGCAGCTTGGGGGCGGGAGAGACCCAGTACTTC.

The count of this clone is one. The chain links TRBV9 to TRBJ2-5; 11 positions match TRBD2. The junction had 7 bases not matched to a gene; V was cut back by 4 bases and J by 2 bases. Germline CDR1 and CDR2: SGDLS and YYNGEE. This CDR3 is built from 16 residues. CDR3 residues: CASSPGLAVAQETQYF. DNA of the CDR3: TGTGCCAGCAGCCCGGGACTAGCGGTAGCTCAAGAGACCCAGTACTTC. Complete variable domain (other parts from reference TRBV9 and TRBJ2-5): DSGVTQTPKHLITATGQRVTLRCSPRSGDLSVYWYQQSLDQGLQFLIQYYNGEERAKGNILERFSAQQFPDLHSELNLSSLELGDSALYFCASSPGLAVAQETQYFGPGTRLLVL.

The V call is TRBV7-2, the J call TRBJ1-2; D remains unclear. V was cut by 3 bases and J by 0 bases, with 8 bases left in between. CDR3 length equals 14 residues. Germline V gene lookup returns CDR1 SGHTA and CDR2 FQGNSA. The CDR3 nucleotides are TGTGCCAGCAGCTTTGGTCCAGCTAACTATGGCTACACCTTC. This encodes CASSFGPANYGYTF.

This clone was detected a few times. The rearrangement links TRBV19 to TRBJ1-4; D is undetermined. Between the trimmed V and J ends, which lost 11 bases and 3 bases, there was a span of 16 bases. This CDR3 has 14 residues. Germline V CDR1 and CDR2: LNHDA, SQIVND (reference sequence). Here the CDR3 DNA reads TGTGCCGCCCCGAGGGCAGGACCTAATGAAAAACTGTTTTTT. Translation gives CAAPRAGPNEKLFF.

The CDR3 nucleotides read TGCGCCAGCAGCTCCGGCAATGAGCAGTTCTTC. The encoded protein is CASSSGNEQFF. The J gene is TRBJ2-1, the V gene TRBV5-1; no firm D call. This CDR3 spans 11 amino acids. Trimming removed 3 bases at V and 6 bases at J, with 4 bases between. CDR1 is SGHRS and CDR2 is YFSETQ in the germline V gene. Based on the CDR3 plus reference TRBV5-1 and TRBJ2-1, the full variable domain is KAGVTQTPRYLIKTRGQQVTLSCSPISGHRSVSWYQQTPGQGLQFLFEYFSETQRNKGNFPGRFSGRQFSNSRSEMNVSTLELGDSALYLCASSSGNEQFFGPGTRLTVL.

CDR3 DNA: TGCGCCAGCAGCTCCACACAGGGGGGCTGGGGAAACACTGAAGCTTTCTTT. Protein product: CASSSTQGGWGNTEAFF. The chain recombines TRBV5-1 with TRBJ1-1, with 8 bases lining up with TRBD1. There are 17 residues in the CDR3. After removal of 3 bases from V and 2 bases from J, the junction contained 12 bases not matched to a gene. The germline V gene encodes CDR1 SGHRS and CDR2 YFSETQ. Combining the CDR3 with reference TRBV5-1 and TRBJ1-1 gives the whole variable domain KAGVTQTPRYLIKTRGQQVTLSCSPISGHRSVSWYQQTPGQGLQFLFEYFSETQRNKGNFPGRFSGRQFSNSRSEMNVSTLELGDSALYLCASSSTQGGWGNTEAFFGQGTRLTVV.

The chain has TRBV18 and TRBJ2-1, with 15 bases lining up with TRBD2. The CDR3 runs 16 residues. V lost 3 bases, J lost 7 bases, and 4 bases stayed unmatched. CDR1 KGHSH and CDR2 LQKENI come from the germline V gene. CDR3 protein: CASSPGTSGRRNEQFF. CDR3 sequence (DNA): TGTGCCAGCTCACCCGGGACTAGCGGGAGGAGAAATGAGCAGTTCTTC. The full variable domain, rest sourced from reference TRBV18 and TRBJ2-1, is NAGVMQNPRHLVRRRGQEARLRCSPMKGHSHVYWYRQLPEEGLKFMVYLQKENIIDESGMPKERFSAEFPKEGPSILRIQQVVRGDSAAYFCASSPGTSGRRNEQFFGPGTRLTVL.

V is TRBV25-1 and J is TRBJ2-7; 7 positions agree with TRBD1. The CDR3 sequence is 15 residues long. The germline V gene has CDR1 MGHDK and CDR2 SYGVNS. V was pared by 5 bases and J by 8 bases, with 15 bases of the junction left unmatched. The CDR3 DNA reads TGTGCCAGCAGTAGGGGGCCCTCCCCTCTAGCCAAGCAGTACTTC. Amino acids: CASSRGPSPLAKQYF.

The V and J genes are TRBV25-1 and TRBJ2-1; TRBD1 aligns across 7 bases. In germline, CDR1 is MGHDK, CDR2 SYGVNS. V trimming: 7 bases; J trimming: 2 bases; junction bases outside the gene matches: 8. This CDR3 is built from 15 residues. In DNA form, the CDR3 reads TGTGCCAGCACCCCTCAAGACAGGGCCTACAATGAGCAGTTCTTC. Residues: CASTPQDRAYNEQFF.

V usage is TRBV29-1 and J usage is TRBJ2-2; 7 nucleotides agree with TRBD2. V gave up 7 bases and J gave up 1 base; unmatched junction bases: 3. The CDR3 runs 13 residues. Germline V gene lookup returns CDR1 SQVTM and CDR2 ANQGSEA. CDR3 sequence: CSGRGWNTGELFF. CDR3 in DNA: TGCAGCGGGCGGGGGTGGAACACCGGGGAGCTGTTTTTT.

The chain uses TRBV10-3 and TRBJ2-4; 8 nucleotides match TRBD1. V was clipped by 3 bases and J by 3 bases; unmatched bases: 16. CDR3 size: 19 residues. Germline V gives CDR1 ENHRY, CDR2 SYGVKD. CDR3 sequence: CAISDFNLGQGQVKNIQYF. CDR3 bases: TGTGCCATCAGTGACTTCAACCTTGGACAGGGTCAGGTCAAAAACATTCAGTACTTC.